A selection of T cell receptor beta chains follows, all from one sample in a study of T cells after yellow fever vaccination. Each CDR3 protein is one row after TCRdb ran MiXCR on the 5' RACE reads. The table has about 400,000 distinct CDR3 sequences, around a tenth seen once. The specimen comprised PBMCs, sampled on the day of the first yellow fever vaccination. The receptor source for this set is a man aged 18 to 35 who received the YFV17D yellow fever vaccine. CDR3s include the opening cysteine and the closing phenylalanine or tryptophan. Each record gives: clone size, D gene, J gene, V gene, CDR3 protein, CDR3 DNA. The D gene is left open where the match is weak. Some rows have no size entry. The others give once, few or many, or a class for an expanded clone.

few,-,TRBJ2-7,TRBV7-2,CASSRGPAYEQYF,TGTGCCAGCAGCCGTGGACCGGCCTACGAGCAGTACTTC
few,-,TRBJ1-1,TRBV18,CASSPTQGGNTEAFF,TGTGCCAGCTCACCAACCCAAGGGGGGAACACTGAAGCTTTCTTT
-,TRBD2,TRBJ2-5,TRBV7-9,CASSPTEGTSGETQYF,TGTGCCAGCAGCCCAACCGAGGGGACTAGTGGGGAGACCCAGTACTTC
few,-,TRBJ1-2,TRBV11-2,CASIFIGGGYGYTF,TGTGCCAGCATTTTTATCGGGGGAGGCTATGGCTACACCTTC
-,-,TRBJ2-3,TRBV7-3,CASSLGLGLGTDTQYF,TGTGCCAGCAGCTTAGGTTTGGGACTTGGCACAGATACGCAGTATTTT
many,-,TRBJ1-5,TRBV6-5,CASSYAGDQPQHF,TGTGCCAGCAGTTACGCGGGGGACCAGCCCCAGCATTTT
few,-,TRBJ1-2,TRBV12-3/TRBV12-4,CATIRGKGYTF,TGTGCCACCATCAGGGGTAAAGGCTACACCTTC
-,TRBD2,TRBJ2-1,TRBV15,CATSLAGESSYNEQFF,TGTGCCACCAGCTTGGCGGGGGAGAGCTCCTACAATGAGCAGTTCTTC
few,TRBD1,TRBJ2-2,TRBV20-1,CSARDQGAGTGELFF,TGCAGTGCTAGAGATCAGGGGGCGGGTACCGGGGAGCTGTTTTTT
few,-,TRBJ2-2,TRBV30,CAWSVNTGELFF,TGTGCCTGGAGTGTGAACACCGGGGAGCTGTTTTTT
few,-,TRBJ1-5,TRBV5-6,CASSSHSKPQHF,TGTGCCAGCAGCTCGCACAGCAAGCCCCAGCATTTT
-,-,TRBJ1-6,TRBV28,CASIRTAVNSPLHF,TGTGCCAGCATCCGAACGGCGGTCAATTCACCCCTCCACTTT
few,TRBD1,TRBJ1-2,TRBV9,CASSPRTDRGDGYTF,TGTGCCAGCAGCCCGCGTACGGACAGGGGAGACGGCTACACCTTC
-,TRBD1,TRBJ2-3,TRBV5-1,CASSFLQGLSDTQYF,TGCGCCAGCAGCTTTTTACAGGGGTTATCAGATACGCAGTATTTT
-,-,TRBJ2-3,TRBV27,CASRYPGSTDTQYF,TGTGCCAGCAGATACCCCGGATCCACAGATACGCAGTATTTT
few,-,TRBJ1-6,TRBV24-1,CATSGSSYNSPLHF,TGTGCCACCAGCGGGAGCTCCTATAATTCACCCCTCCACTTT
-,-,TRBJ1-5,TRBV2,CASSERPTRTQPQHF,TGTGCCAGCAGTGAACGACCGACTCGGACTCAGCCCCAGCATTTT
-,-,TRBJ2-1,TRBV20-1,CSAEPVNEQFF,TGCAGTGCCGAACCTGTGAATGAGCAGTTCTTC
-,TRBD2,TRBJ2-2,TRBV3-1,CASSGLEIPGELFF,TGTGCCAGCAGTGGACTAGAAATCCCCGGGGAGCTGTTTTTT
few,-,TRBJ2-1,TRBV27,CASCSLGSYNEQFF,TGTGCCAGCTGCTCGCTAGGAAGCTACAATGAGCAGTTCTTC
-,TRBD1,TRBJ1-3,TRBV7-8,CASSLDRGYGNTIYF,TGTGCCAGCAGCTTAGACAGGGGTTATGGAAACACCATATATTTT
few,-,TRBJ1-5,TRBV27,CASSIRSTGLDQPQHF,TGTGCCAGCAGTATACGCTCCACAGGGTTAGATCAGCCCCAGCATTTT
few,-,TRBJ1-4,TRBV5-4,CASSFDSSTNEKLFF,TGTGCCAGCAGCTTCGACAGTTCAACTAATGAAAAACTGTTTTTT
-,TRBD2,TRBJ2-4,TRBV15,CATSRDGGVDIQYF,TGTGCCACCAGCAGGGATGGGGGGGTGGACATTCAGTACTTC
-,-,TRBJ1-1,TRBV6-2/TRBV6-3,CASSYTISSEAFF,TGTGCCAGCAGTTACACAATCAGCTCTGAAGCTTTCTTT
few,-,TRBJ2-4,TRBV7-8,CASAGAEGRAKNIQYF,TGTGCCTCCGCAGGTGCCGAGGGAAGAGCCAAAAACATTCAGTACTTC
-,TRBD1,TRBJ2-1,TRBV5-1,CASSWMGQGARDEQFF,TGCGCCAGCAGCTGGATGGGACAGGGGGCGCGTGATGAGCAGTTCTTC
few,TRBD1,TRBJ2-1,TRBV11-2,CASSRLPGQGLNEQFF,TGTGCCAGCAGCCGATTACCGGGACAGGGGCTCAATGAGCAGTTCTTC
-,-,TRBJ1-4,TRBV5-1,CASSSRGREKLFF,TGCGCCAGCAGTTCTCGGGGAAGGGAAAAACTGTTTTTT
few,-,TRBJ2-3,TRBV5-1,CASSEDGSTDTQYF,TGCGCCAGCAGCGAGGACGGTAGCACAGATACGCAGTATTTT
-,-,TRBJ1-6,TRBV7-9,CASSRTASSPLHF,TGTGCCAGCAGCCGGACAGCATCGTCACCCCTCCACTTT
-,-,TRBJ2-2,TRBV7-9,CASSLDRAGAGELFF,TGTGCCAGCAGCTTGGACAGGGCGGGAGCCGGGGAGCTGTTTTTT
many,-,TRBJ2-1,TRBV9,CASSADGTDAYNEQFF,TGTGCCAGCAGCGCCGACGGGACGGACGCCTACAATGAGCAGTTCTTC
-,-,TRBJ1-1,TRBV7-6,CASSRDMDTEAFF,TGTGCCAGCAGCCGGGACATGGACACTGAAGCTTTCTTT
few,TRBD1,TRBJ2-5,TRBV4-1,CASRPEGTGEEETQYF,TGCGCCAGCAGACCAGAGGGGACAGGGGAGGAAGAGACCCAGTACTTC
few,-,TRBJ1-1,TRBV5-1,CASSLEPGRSEAFF,TGCGCCAGCAGCTTGGAACCGGGTAGGAGTGAAGCTTTCTTT
few,-,TRBJ2-7,TRBV27,CASSFAGGTYEQYF,TGTGCCAGCAGCTTTGCGGGCGGTACCTACGAGCAGTACTTC
many,-,TRBJ2-2,TRBV5-1,CASSLRGTANTGELFF,TGCGCCAGCAGCTTGAGAGGAACCGCGAACACCGGGGAGCTGTTTTTT
few,-,TRBJ2-3,TRBV6-1,CASGFPSGTDTQYF,TGTGCCAGCGGCTTCCCCTCGGGCACAGATACGCAGTATTTT
-,-,TRBJ1-6,TRBV7-2,CASTPTDVNSPLHF,TGTGCCAGCACCCCGACAGATGTGAATTCACCCCTCCACTTT
many,-,TRBJ1-1,TRBV5-1,CASSYKQRGTEAFF,TGCGCCAGCAGCTACAAACAGAGGGGCACTGAAGCTTTCTTT
-,TRBD2,TRBJ2-2,TRBV27,CASSFFTGGGAGELFF,TGTGCCAGCAGTTTCTTCACTGGCGGGGGGGCCGGGGAGCTGTTTTTT
-,TRBD1,TRBJ1-2,TRBV7-2,CASSSGQGRNYGYTF,TGTGCCAGCAGCTCAGGACAGGGCCGTAACTATGGCTACACCTTC
few,-,TRBJ1-4,TRBV5-1,CASSLTGGISEKLFF,TGCGCCAGCAGTCTGACGGGGGGTATTTCCGAAAAACTGTTTTTT
-,-,TRBJ2-3,TRBV7-8,CASSPMGDTQYF,TGTGCCAGCAGCCCGATGGGAGATACGCAGTATTTT
many,TRBD2,TRBJ2-2,TRBV20-1,CSAKRGDPGELFF,TGCAGTGCTAAGCGGGGGGACCCCGGGGAGCTGTTTTTT
few,-,TRBJ1-1,TRBV7-6,CASSSQGAASTEAFF,TGTGCCAGCAGCTCCCAGGGTGCCGCCTCCACTGAAGCTTTCTTT
-,-,TRBJ2-5,TRBV7-6,CASSLSSRGKETQYF,TGTGCCAGCAGCTTATCGTCCCGGGGCAAAGAGACCCAGTACTTC
-,-,TRBJ2-7,TRBV9,CASSPRTYEQYF,TGTGCCAGCAGCCCCCGGACCTACGAGCAGTACTTC
-,-,TRBJ1-4,TRBV7-2,CASSAYGTNEKLFF,TGTGCCAGCAGCGCCTATGGAACTAATGAAAAACTGTTTTTT
-,TRBD1,TRBJ1-5,TRBV10-3,CAISQGGGNQPQHF,TGTGCCATCAGTCAGGGGGGTGGCAATCAGCCCCAGCATTTT
many,TRBD2,TRBJ2-3,TRBV7-2,CASSSYSGGLTDTQYF,TGTGCCAGCAGCTCGTACTCGGGGGGACTCACAGATACGCAGTATTTT
-,TRBD2,TRBJ2-1,TRBV4-1,CASSPTGTRANEQFF,TGCGCCAGCAGCCCCACGGGGACTAGAGCCAATGAGCAGTTCTTC
few,-,TRBJ2-2,TRBV28,CASSFAGASTGELFF,TGTGCCAGCAGTTTTGCGGGGGCAAGCACCGGGGAGCTGTTTTTT
few,TRBD1,TRBJ2-3,TRBV7-2,CASSSGQWDSTDTQYF,TGTGCCAGCAGTTCGGGACAGTGGGATTCCACAGATACGCAGTATTTT
few,-,TRBJ1-1,TRBV12-3/TRBV12-4,CASSLEEGTEAFF,TGTGCCAGCAGTTTAGAAGAGGGGACTGAAGCTTTCTTT
many,-,TRBJ2-5,TRBV7-2,CASNTPGGTQYF,TGTGCCAGCAACACTCCCGGTGGGACCCAGTACTTC
few,-,TRBJ2-7,TRBV20-1,CSASLPYEQYF,TGCAGTGCTAGTCTGCCCTACGAGCAGTACTTC
-,-,TRBJ1-6,TRBV20-1,CSANQGLYNSPLHF,TGCAGTGCAAATCAGGGACTTTATAATTCACCCCTCCACTTT